The 23 T cell receptor beta chains below all came from one sample that was sequenced in a study of blood T cell repertoires in COVID-19 (dated by TCRdb to about 2020). To prepare the library, the immunoSEQ multiplex PCR assay was applied. The source is immuneACCESS, and TCRdb retained only in-frame sequences with V and J called. Part of the clones is not carried over; for the studies checked, unresolved V genes explain less than half of this, and the remainder is unexplained. This sample lists about 240,000 clones; 75% to 90% were detected once. The leading ten clones occupy roughly 7% of the sample. The source material was peripheral blood. The receptors here all came from a man aged 60 to 69 who had recovered from COVID-19.

The chain has TRBV9 and TRBJ2-2; the match to TRBD1 covers 7 bases. This CDR3 region has 15 residues. V shed 3 bases, J shed 5 bases, and the junction held 7 bases outside the gene matches. CDR1 and CDR2 from the germline V gene are SGDLS and YYNGEE. The CDR3 spells CASSEGARRTGELFF. The CDR3 region has the DNA TGTGCCAGCAGCGAGGGGGCAAGGAGAACCGGGGAGCTGTTTTTT.

V usage is TRBV9 and J usage is TRBJ1-6; 8 nucleotides line up with TRBD1. The germline gives CDR1 SGDLS, CDR2 YYNGEE. This CDR3 has 16 residues. Trimming removed 7 bases from V and 11 bases from J; junction bases left unmatched: 17. The CDR3 loop is CASSTADRALGAPLHF. CDR3 nucleotide sequence: TGTGCCAGCTCCACGGCGGACAGGGCATTAGGTGCACCCCTCCACTTT.

The chain's CDR3 is CASSIVGREPNQPQHF. The CDR3 DNA follows: TGTGCCAGTAGTATAGTCGGCCGGGAACCTAATCAGCCCCAGCATTTT. V is TRBV19 and J is TRBJ1-5, with unresolved D. The CDR3 has 16 residues. Germline V gene lookup returns CDR1 LNHDA and CDR2 SQIVND (reference sequence). Deletions cut 1 base from V and 4 bases from J, with 14 bases between.

This chain links TRBV21-1 with TRBJ2-5; the D call TRBD1 from the table was never checked on the DNA. TRBV21-1 is a documented pseudogene. This CDR3 is built from 16 residues. The CDR3 is CASTVQQDRGQETQYF. CDR3 bases: TGTGCCAGCACCGTGCAGCAGGACAGGGGCCAAGAGACCCAGTACTTC.

The gene calls are TRBV5-1 and TRBJ2-3, with TRBD2 identical over 10 bases. CDR1 SGHRS and CDR2 YFSETQ come from the germline V gene. V trimming: 4 bases; J trimming: 6 bases; junction bases outside the gene matches: 8. The CDR3 spans 15 residues. The CDR3 DNA is TGCGCCAGCAGCGATACTAGCGGGGACGGCGATACGCAGTATTTT. This sequence encodes CASSDTSGDGDTQYF.

The chain couples TRBV5-1 to TRBJ2-1, with 11 positions matching TRBD2. Germline V gene data show CDR1 as SGHRS and CDR2 as YFSETQ. The CDR3 loop spans 17 amino acids. V shed 1 base and J 6 bases; nucleotides not matched to a gene: 9. The CDR3 nucleotides read TGCGCCAGCAGCTTGTTGCGCGGGACTAGCGGACCCAATGAGCAGTTCTTC. Its translation is CASSLLRGTSGPNEQFF.

The CDR3 nucleotides are TGTGCCTGTACAGGGCGCCATGGCTACACCTTC. Its protein is CACTGRHGYTF. The genes are TRBV30 and TRBJ1-2; TRBD1 might be the D (6 bases). V lost 6 bases to trimming and J lost 6 bases, with 11 bases between them. The CDR3 runs 11 residues. The germline CDR1 and CDR2 sequences are GTSNPN and SVGIG (reference sequence). The full variable domain, rest sourced from reference TRBV30 and TRBJ1-2, is SQTIHQWPATLVQPVGSPLSLECTVEGTSNPNLYWYRQAAGRGLQLLFYSVGIGQISSEVPQNLSASRPQDRQFILSSKKLLLSDSGFYLCACTGRHGYTFGSGTRLTVV.

This clone has a single count. CDR3 in amino acids: CASSQGSGYNEKLFF. CDR3 DNA sequence: TGTGCCAGCAGCCAAGGGAGCGGTTATAATGAAAAACTGTTTTTT. The rearrangement links TRBV3-1 (or the pseudogene TRBV3-2) to TRBJ1-4, with no clear D. The V gene lost 1 base and the J gene lost 4 bases, with 10 bases spanning the gap. This CDR3 has 15 amino acids. In germline, CDR1 is LGHDT, CDR2 YNNKEL (reference sequence).

The genes are TRBV5-1 and TRBJ2-7; D may be TRBD2 (5 bases). The CDR3 sequence is 13 residues long. The germline CDR1 and CDR2 sequences are SGHRS and YFSETQ. V was shortened by 5 bases and J by 2 bases, with 11 bases between the two germline ends. The CDR3 region has the DNA TGCGCCAGCAGGAATGACGGGACCTACGAGCAGTACTTC. Amino acids: CASRNDGTYEQYF.

This chain uses TRBV9 with TRBJ1-2; unclear D gene. The V gene lost 4 bases and the J gene lost 4 bases, with 8 bases spanning the gap. CDR3 size: 12 residues. The V gene's germline CDR1 is SGDLS and CDR2 YYNGEE. The CDR3 spells CASSTNAYGYTF. The DNA for the CDR3 is TGTGCCAGCAGCACAAACGCCTATGGCTACACCTTC.

In this sample, this clone turned up once. The V call is TRBV9, the J call TRBJ2-1; 7 bases are a match to TRBD2. Germline trimming cut 2 bases from V and 7 bases from J; bases unmatched to any gene: 6. CDR3 length equals 14 residues. Germline V gene data show CDR1 as SGDLS and CDR2 as YYNGEE. Here the CDR3 DNA reads TGTGCCAGCAGCGTGGGACTACGTAGTAATGAGCAGTTCTTC. This translates into CASSVGLRSNEQFF. The whole variable domain, remainder taken from reference TRBV9 and TRBJ2-1, is DSGVTQTPKHLITATGQRVTLRCSPRSGDLSVYWYQQSLDQGLQFLIQYYNGEERAKGNILERFSAQQFPDLHSELNLSSLELGDSALYFCASSVGLRSNEQFFGPGTRLTVL.

The chain links TRBV5-6 to TRBJ2-5; D is possibly TRBD1 (6 bases). Trimming left V 1 base short and J 0 bases short, with 13 bases between. Looked up from germline, CDR1 is SGHDT and CDR2 is YYEEEE. CDR3 length: 16 residues. DNA for the CDR3: TGTGCCAGCAGCTTGTCCCCAGGGGAATACCAAGAGACCCAGTACTTC. It is translated as CASSLSPGEYQETQYF.

The V gene is TRBV28, the J gene TRBJ1-1; no firm D call. The germline V and J ends were trimmed by 5 bases and 7 bases, with 23 bases remaining between them. The germline V gene has CDR1 MDHEN and CDR2 SYDVKM. This CDR3 is built from 16 residues. Here the CDR3 reads CASSTPARRWAHEAFF. The DNA of the CDR3 is TGTGCCAGCAGTACTCCCGCGAGGAGGTGGGCCCATGAAGCTTTCTTT. Drawing the rest from reference TRBV28 and TRBJ1-1, the complete variable domain is DVKVTQSSRYLVKRTGEKVFLECVQDMDHENMFWYRQDPGLGLRLIYFSYDVKMKEKGDIPEGYSVSREKKERFSLILESASTNQTSMYLCASSTPARRWAHEAFFGQGTRLTVV.

This clone came up once. This chain links TRBV3-1 (or the pseudogene TRBV3-2) with TRBJ2-6; 8 bases line up with TRBD1. J was trimmed by 3 bases and V by 4 bases; bases with no gene match: 11. This CDR3 comprises 18 residues. From germline, CDR1 is LGHDT and CDR2 YNNKEL (reference sequence). In nucleotides, the CDR3 is TGTGCCAGCAGCCCGGCCAGGGGGCAGGTCGGTGGGGCCAACGTCCTGACTTTC. Translated: CASSPARGQVGGANVLTF.

This clone was observed a few times. V gene TRBV3-1 (or the pseudogene TRBV3-2) combines with J gene TRBJ2-3, with D tentatively TRBD2 (6 bases). The CDR3 has 14 amino acids. CDR1 LGHDT and CDR2 YNNKEL come from the germline V gene (reference sequence). With 3 bases removed from V and 4 bases from J, the gap between germline ends came to 11 bases. CDR3 nucleotide sequence: TGTGCCAGCAGCCATTGGGGGGTGCCAGATACGCAGTATTTT. Its translation: CASSHWGVPDTQYF.

The rearrangement joins TRBV5-6 to TRBJ2-5, with TRBD2 matching over 9 bases. CDR1 is SGHDT, CDR2 YYEEEE, per germline. The CDR3 contains 15 residues. V lost 2 bases, J lost 2 bases, and 4 bases stayed unmatched. In nucleotides, the CDR3 is TGTGCCAGCAGCTTTCTCAGCGGGGGGCAAGAGACCCAGTACTTC. It encodes CASSFLSGGQETQYF.

This rearrangement joins TRBV4-1 to TRBJ1-1; D remains unclear. The CDR3 contains 13 residues. Trimming stripped 0 bases from V and 2 bases from J, with 4 bases between. Germline V lookup: CDR1 MGHRA, CDR2 YSYEKL. The CDR3 loop reads CASSQDTNTEAFF. The CDR3 DNA reads as TGCGCCAGCAGCCAAGATACAAACACTGAAGCTTTCTTT.

This chain links TRBV14 with TRBJ1-4, with D possibly matching TRBD1 (6 bases). The CDR3 runs 14 residues. The germline gives CDR1 SGHDN, CDR2 FVKESK. V was shortened by 1 base and J by 7 bases, with 10 bases between the two germline ends. The CDR3 bases are TGTGCCAGCAGCCAAGCTGGGGGCGCTGAAAAACTGTTTTTT. Translated: CASSQAGGAEKLFF.

V and J are TRBV7-6 and TRBJ2-5; TRBD1 aligns across 10 bases. Germline V gene data show CDR1 as SGHVS and CDR2 as FNYEAQ. V trimming: 4 bases; J trimming: 2 bases; junction bases outside the gene matches: 4. The CDR3 contains 15 residues. DNA for the CDR3: TGTGCCAGCAGCTCGGGACAGGGGCAACAAGAGACCCAGTACTTC. Translated: CASSSGQGQQETQYF.

The rearrangement uses TRBV6-5 and TRBJ2-4; 9 bases agree with TRBD1. Germline V gene data show CDR1 as MNHEY and CDR2 as SVGAGI. Trimming cost V 6 bases and J 0 bases; bases outside gene matches: 3. The CDR3 extends over 15 amino acids. The CDR3 sequence: CASRRDRVAKNIQYF. The CDR3 nucleotides are TGTGCCAGCAGGAGGGACAGGGTAGCCAAAAACATTCAGTACTTC.

The chain recombines TRBV5-1 with TRBJ2-7; D may be TRBD1 (10 bases). This CDR3 has 18 residues. Trimming took off 1 base at V and 4 bases at J, with 24 bases between the two ends. From germline, CDR1 is SGHRS and CDR2 YFSETQ. CDR3 loop: CASSLRGAGGQGTYEQYF. In DNA, the CDR3 is TGCGCCAGCAGCTTGAGGGGAGCGGGGGGACAGGGGACATACGAGCAGTACTTC.

The V call is TRBV2, the J call TRBJ2-7, with D perhaps matching TRBD2 (5 bases). CDR3 length equals 14 residues. Trimming stripped 6 bases from V and 5 bases from J, with 17 bases between. CDR1 and CDR2 (germline): SNHLY, FYNNEI. The DNA of the CDR3 is TGTGCCAGCAGGAAACTCCTGATAGCGAACGAGCAGTACTTC. Its protein is CASRKLLIANEQYF.

This chain connects TRBV1 to TRBJ1-5. TRBV1 is marked as a pseudogene. The CDR3 consists of 13 residues. This chain's CDR3 is CTSRRQRNQPQHF. The DNA of the CDR3 is TGCACCAGTAGGAGGCAGAGGAATCAGCCCCAGCATTTT.